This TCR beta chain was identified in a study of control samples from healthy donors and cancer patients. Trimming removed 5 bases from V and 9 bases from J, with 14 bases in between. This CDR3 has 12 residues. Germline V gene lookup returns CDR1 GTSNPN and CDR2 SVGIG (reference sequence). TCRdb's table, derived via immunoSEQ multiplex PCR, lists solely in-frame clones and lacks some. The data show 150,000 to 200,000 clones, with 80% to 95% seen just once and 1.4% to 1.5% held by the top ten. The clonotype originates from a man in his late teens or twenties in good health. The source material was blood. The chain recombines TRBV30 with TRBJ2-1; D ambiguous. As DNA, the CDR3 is TGTGCCTGGGGAGATTACTACGTTGAGCAGTTCTTC. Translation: CAWGDYYVEQFF.